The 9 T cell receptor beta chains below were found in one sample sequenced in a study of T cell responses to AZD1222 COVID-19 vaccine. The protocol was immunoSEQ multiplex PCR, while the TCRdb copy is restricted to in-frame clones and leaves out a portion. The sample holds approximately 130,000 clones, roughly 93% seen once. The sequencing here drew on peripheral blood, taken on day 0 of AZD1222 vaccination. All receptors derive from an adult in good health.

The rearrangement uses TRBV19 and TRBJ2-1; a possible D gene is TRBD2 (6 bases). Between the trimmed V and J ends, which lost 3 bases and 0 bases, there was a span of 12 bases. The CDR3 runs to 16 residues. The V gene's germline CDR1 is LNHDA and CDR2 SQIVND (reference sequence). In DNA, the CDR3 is TGTGCCAGTAGTATCAAGCGGGTAAGCTCCTACAATGAGCAGTTCTTC. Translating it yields CASSIKRVSSYNEQFF.

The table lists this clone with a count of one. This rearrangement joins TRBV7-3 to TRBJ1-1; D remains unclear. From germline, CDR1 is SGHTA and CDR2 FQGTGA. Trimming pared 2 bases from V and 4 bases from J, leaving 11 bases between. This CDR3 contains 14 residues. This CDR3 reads CASSLYGEGTEAFF. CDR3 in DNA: TGTGCCAGCAGCTTATATGGGGAAGGCACTGAAGCTTTCTTT.

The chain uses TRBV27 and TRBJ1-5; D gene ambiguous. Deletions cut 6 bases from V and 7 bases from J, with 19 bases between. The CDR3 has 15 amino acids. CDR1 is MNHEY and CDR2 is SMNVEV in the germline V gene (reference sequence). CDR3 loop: CASRLGAGLGQPQHF. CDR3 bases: TGTGCCAGCAGACTGGGAGCGGGCCTTGGGCAGCCCCAGCATTTT.

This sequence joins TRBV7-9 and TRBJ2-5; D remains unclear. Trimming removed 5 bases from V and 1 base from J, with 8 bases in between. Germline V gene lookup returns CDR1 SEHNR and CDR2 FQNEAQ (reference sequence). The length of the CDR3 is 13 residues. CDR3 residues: CASSQPSQETQYF. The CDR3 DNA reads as TGTGCCAGCAGCCAGCCGTCCCAAGAGACCCAGTACTTC.

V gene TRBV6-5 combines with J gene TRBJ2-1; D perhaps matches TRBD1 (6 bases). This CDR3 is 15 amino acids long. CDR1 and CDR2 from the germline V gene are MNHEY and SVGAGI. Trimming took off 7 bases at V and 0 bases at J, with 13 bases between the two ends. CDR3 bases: TGTGCCAGCACCAGGGGTTCCCACTCCTACAATGAGCAGTTCTTC. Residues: CASTRGSHSYNEQFF.

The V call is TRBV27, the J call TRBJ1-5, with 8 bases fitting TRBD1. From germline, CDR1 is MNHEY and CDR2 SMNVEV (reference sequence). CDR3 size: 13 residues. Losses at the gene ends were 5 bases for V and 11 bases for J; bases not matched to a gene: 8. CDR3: CASSPPGGGAQHF. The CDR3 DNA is TGTGCCAGCAGTCCGCCAGGGGGCGGGGCCCAGCATTTT.

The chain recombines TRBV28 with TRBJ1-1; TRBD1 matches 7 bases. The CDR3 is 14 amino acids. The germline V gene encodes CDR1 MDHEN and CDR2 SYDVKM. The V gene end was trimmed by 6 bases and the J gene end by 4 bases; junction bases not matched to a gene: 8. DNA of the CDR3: TGTGCCAGCAGCCCAACAGGGGTTCTCACTGAAGCTTTCTTT. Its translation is CASSPTGVLTEAFF.

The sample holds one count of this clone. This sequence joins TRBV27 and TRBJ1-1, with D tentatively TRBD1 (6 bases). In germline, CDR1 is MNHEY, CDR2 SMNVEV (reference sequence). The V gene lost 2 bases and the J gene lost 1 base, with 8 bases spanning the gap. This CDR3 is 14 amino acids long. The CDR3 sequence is CASSLDRPNTEAFF. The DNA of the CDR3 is TGTGCCAGCAGTTTAGACAGGCCGAACACTGAAGCTTTCTTT.

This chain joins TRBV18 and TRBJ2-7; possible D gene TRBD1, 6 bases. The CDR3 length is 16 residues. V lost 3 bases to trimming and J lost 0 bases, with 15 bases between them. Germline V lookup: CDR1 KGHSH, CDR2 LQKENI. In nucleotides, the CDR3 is TGTGCCAGCTCACCCCGAGTAGGGGGTAGCTCCTACGAGCAGTACTTC. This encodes CASSPRVGGSSYEQYF.